This TCR beta chain was observed in a study of response to subunit inactivated influenza vaccine listed by TCRdb under 2018. A note on the overall study: Deep quantitative profiling of the T cell receptor repertoire was used in the study to follow responses to a trivalent subunit inactivated influenza vaccine.

Overall results and qualifications from the work: The authors suggested that each seasonal influenza vaccination may recruit only a limited number of new T cells.

The library was produced with RT-PCR. The listed sequencing device is Illumina HiSeq 2500. In-frame beta chains were kept once TCRdb had trimmed the public reads at Q25 with fastp and called clones with MiXCR. CDR3 protein sequences are deduplicated, and each keeps its most common genes and DNA. The sample yields around 480,000 distinct CDR3 sequences; about 17% were counted once. The ten largest clones add up to 3% of the sample. In the case of this clonotype: Its antigen is still unknown. Per-nucleotide qualities are absent, and no much larger clonotype sits a single base away.

This TCR was recovered from a man aged 45-69 years who received an inactivated influenza vaccine. Donor details come from another sample of the same person, matched by shared clones. The source material was CD4+ T cells sorted from PBMCs, sampled less than 30 months after vaccination.

In nucleotide form, the sequence is TGTGCCAGCTCACCATCCACCACCGGGGAGCTGTTTTTT. This gives the protein CASSPSTTGELFF. This chain joins TRBV18 to TRBJ2-2, with the D gene uncertain. Sequences KGHSH (CDR1) and LQKENI (CDR2) are obtained from the germline V gene. The CDR3 measures 13 amino acids from cysteine to phenylalanine. Here the CDR3 DNA is all that survives: 39 bases in frame from base 1. V lost 2 bases and J lost 4 bases; the stretch between them is 5 bases long.